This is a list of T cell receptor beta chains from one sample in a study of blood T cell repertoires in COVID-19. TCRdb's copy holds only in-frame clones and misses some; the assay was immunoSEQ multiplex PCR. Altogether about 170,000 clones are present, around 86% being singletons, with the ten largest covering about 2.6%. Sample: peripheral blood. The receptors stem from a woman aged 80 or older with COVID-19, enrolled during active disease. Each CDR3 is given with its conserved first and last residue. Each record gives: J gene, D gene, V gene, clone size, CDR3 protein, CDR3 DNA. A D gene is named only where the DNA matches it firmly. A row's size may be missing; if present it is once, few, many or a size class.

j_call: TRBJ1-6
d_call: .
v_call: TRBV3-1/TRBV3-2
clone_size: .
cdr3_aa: CASSPDNYNSPLHF
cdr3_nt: TGTGCCAGCAGCCCCGACAATTATAATTCACCCCTCCACTTT

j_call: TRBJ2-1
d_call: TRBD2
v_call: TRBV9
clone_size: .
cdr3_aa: CASSVEGRGTSSYNEQFF
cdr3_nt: TGTGCCAGCAGCGTAGAGGGGAGGGGGACTAGCTCCTACAATGAGCAGTTCTTC

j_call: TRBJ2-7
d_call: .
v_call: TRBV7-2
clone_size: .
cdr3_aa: CASSLRPGDGEQYF
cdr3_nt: TGTGCCAGCAGCTTGAGGCCAGGGGATGGCGAGCAGTACTTC

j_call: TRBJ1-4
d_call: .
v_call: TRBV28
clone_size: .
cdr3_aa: CASSLSNEKLFF
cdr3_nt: TGTGCCAGCAGTTTAAGCAATGAAAAACTGTTTTTT

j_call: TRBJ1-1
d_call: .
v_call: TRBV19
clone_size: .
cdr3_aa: CASSIRGMDTEAFF
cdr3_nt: TGTGCCAGTAGTATTCGGGGTATGGACACTGAAGCTTTCTTT

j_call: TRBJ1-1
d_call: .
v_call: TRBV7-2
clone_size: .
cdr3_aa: CASSLFSGRGTEAFF
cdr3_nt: TGTGCCAGCAGCTTATTCTCCGGGCGGGGCACTGAAGCTTTCTTT

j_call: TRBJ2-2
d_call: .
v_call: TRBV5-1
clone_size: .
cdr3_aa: CASSLIGGNTGELFF
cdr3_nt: TGCGCCAGCAGTTTAATCGGCGGGAACACCGGGGAGCTGTTTTTT

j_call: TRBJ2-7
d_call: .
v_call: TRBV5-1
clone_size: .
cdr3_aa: CASSYRTGRDEQYF
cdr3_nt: TGCGCCAGCAGCTACCGGACAGGGAGGGACGAGCAGTACTTC

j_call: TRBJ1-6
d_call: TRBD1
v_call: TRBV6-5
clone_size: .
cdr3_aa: CASSYQTGTGNSPLHF
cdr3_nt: TGTGCCAGCAGTTACCAGACCGGGACAGGGAATTCACCCCTCCACTTT

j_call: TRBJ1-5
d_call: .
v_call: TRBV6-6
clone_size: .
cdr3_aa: CASSPRGGIASRNQPQHF
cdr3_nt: TGTGCCAGCAGTCCCCGGGGGGGAATCGCGTCTCGCAATCAGCCCCAGCATTTT

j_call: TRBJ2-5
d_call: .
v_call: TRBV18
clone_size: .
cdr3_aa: CASSQGIQETQYF
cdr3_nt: TGTGCCAGCTCACAGGGGATACAAGAGACCCAGTACTTC

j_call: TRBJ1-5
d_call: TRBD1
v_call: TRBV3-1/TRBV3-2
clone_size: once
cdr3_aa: CASSQNRGEPQHF
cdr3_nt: TGTGCCAGCAGCCAAAACAGGGGTGAGCCCCAGCATTTT

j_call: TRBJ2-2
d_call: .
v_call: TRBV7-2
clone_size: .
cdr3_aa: CASSSVVNTGELFF
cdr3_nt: TGTGCCAGCAGCTCCGTCGTGAACACCGGGGAGCTGTTTTTT

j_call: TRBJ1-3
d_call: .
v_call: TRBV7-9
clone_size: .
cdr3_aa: CASSPSQGNTIYF
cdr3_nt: TGTGCCAGCAGCCCTAGTCAGGGTAACACCATATATTTT

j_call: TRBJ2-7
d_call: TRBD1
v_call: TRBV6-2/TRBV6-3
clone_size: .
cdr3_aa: CASSYTGATKQYF
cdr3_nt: TGTGCCAGCAGTTATACAGGGGCTACGAAGCAGTACTTC

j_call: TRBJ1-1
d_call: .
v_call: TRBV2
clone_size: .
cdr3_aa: CASSVEGEAFF
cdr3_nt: TGTGCCAGCAGCGTAGAGGGTGAAGCTTTCTTT

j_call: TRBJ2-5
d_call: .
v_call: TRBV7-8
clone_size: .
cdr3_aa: CASSRDFEETQYF
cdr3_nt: TGTGCCAGCAGCCGGGACTTCGAAGAGACCCAGTACTTC

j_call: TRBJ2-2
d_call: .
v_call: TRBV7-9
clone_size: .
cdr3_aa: CASRSQGGTGELFF
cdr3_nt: TGTGCCAGCAGGTCACAGGGGGGGACCGGGGAGCTGTTTTTT

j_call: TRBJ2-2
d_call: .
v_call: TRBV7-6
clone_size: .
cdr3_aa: CASSRNEGTGELFF
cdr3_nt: TGTGCCAGCAGCCGGAACGAGGGCACCGGGGAGCTGTTTTTT

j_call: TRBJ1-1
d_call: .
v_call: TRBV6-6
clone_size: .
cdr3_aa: CASRPHTGYATEAFF
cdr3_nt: TGTGCCAGCAGGCCACATACAGGGTATGCGACTGAAGCTTTCTTT

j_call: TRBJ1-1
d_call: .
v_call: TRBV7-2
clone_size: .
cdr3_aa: CASSSRVVGTEAFF
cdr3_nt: TGTGCCAGCAGCTCCCGTGTGGTCGGCACTGAAGCTTTCTTT

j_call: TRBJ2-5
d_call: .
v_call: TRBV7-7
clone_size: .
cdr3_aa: CASSFAPGEETQYF
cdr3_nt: TGTGCTAGCAGCTTCGCGCCAGGGGAAGAGACCCAGTACTTC